Below, one T cell receptor (beta chain) is given with its context. The antigen remains unidentified. Here immunoSEQ multiplex PCR was the method, and the copy in TCRdb shows in-frame clones only, minus some. The sample includes just over 200,000 clones, around 70% of them seen just once. This CDR3 contains 12 residues. The V end lost 8 bases, the J end lost 0 bases, and 8 bases lay between the germline ends. These data belong to a study of cytotoxic CD8 clonotypes in ibrutinib-treated CLL. About the research overall: Around 12 relapsed/refractory, around 14 treatment-naive; approximately 18 IGHV unmutated. Following treatment for a median about 12 months, range 6 to 36, response samples were then taken.

General study findings and limits: Increased clonality at ibrutinib response gave way to a return toward baseline at progression. Few clonotypes were public, and these shrank or held steady under treatment.

This receptor was identified in a human donor with chronic lymphocytic leukemia. This chain uses TRBV6-7 with TRBJ2-7; D perhaps matches TRBD2 (5 bases). TRBV6-7 is designated an ORF whose function remains uncertain. This specimen consisted of PBMCs, obtained after 12 months of ibrutinib treatment. The CDR3 region is CASLGSSYEQYF. DNA of the CDR3: TGTGCCAGCCTTGGGAGCTCCTACGAGCAGTACTTC.